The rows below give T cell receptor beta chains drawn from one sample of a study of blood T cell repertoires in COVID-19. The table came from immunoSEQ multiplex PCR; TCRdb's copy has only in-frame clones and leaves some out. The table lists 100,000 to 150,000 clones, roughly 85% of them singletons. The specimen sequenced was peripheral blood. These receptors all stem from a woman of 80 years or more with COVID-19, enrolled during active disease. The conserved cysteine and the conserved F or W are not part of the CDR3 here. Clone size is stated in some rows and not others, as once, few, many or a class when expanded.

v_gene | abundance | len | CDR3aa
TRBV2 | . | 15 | ASTYGQGRTGANVLT
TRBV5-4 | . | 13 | ASSDREMSTDTQY
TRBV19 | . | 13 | ASTPAFQVRAPLH
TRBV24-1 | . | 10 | ATSDLQGEQF
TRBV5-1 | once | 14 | ASSLIPGQGAYEQY
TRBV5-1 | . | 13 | ASSLDPGTTGELF
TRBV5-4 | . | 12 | ASSGGQLAGELF
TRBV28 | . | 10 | ASSLRVNEQF
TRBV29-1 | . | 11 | SGAGVRTGELF
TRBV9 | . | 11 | ASSTTDDDTQY
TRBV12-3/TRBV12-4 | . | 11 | ASRRGGVDTQY
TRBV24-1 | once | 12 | ATSEGQGVSTQY
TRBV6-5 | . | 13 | ASRSSGFRTDTQY
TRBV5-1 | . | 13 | ASALAGGYTGELF
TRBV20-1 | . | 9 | SATDNHEQF
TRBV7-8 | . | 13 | ASSLRTSGNNEQF
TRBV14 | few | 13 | ASSQDRQGPSEQF
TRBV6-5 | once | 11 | ASSYSFGNEQF
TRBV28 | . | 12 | ASSIGTGGEKLF
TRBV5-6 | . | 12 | ASSLRFGNTEAF
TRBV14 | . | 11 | ASSPYLNTEAF
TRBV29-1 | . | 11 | SVGTGNGYGYT
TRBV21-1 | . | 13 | ASTKGQGGTDTQY
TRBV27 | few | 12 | ASRRTGVIHEQY
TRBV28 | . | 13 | ASSLARDSILEQY
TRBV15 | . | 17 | ATSSVLAGGPRSTDTQY
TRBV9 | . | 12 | ASSVGGGHEKLF